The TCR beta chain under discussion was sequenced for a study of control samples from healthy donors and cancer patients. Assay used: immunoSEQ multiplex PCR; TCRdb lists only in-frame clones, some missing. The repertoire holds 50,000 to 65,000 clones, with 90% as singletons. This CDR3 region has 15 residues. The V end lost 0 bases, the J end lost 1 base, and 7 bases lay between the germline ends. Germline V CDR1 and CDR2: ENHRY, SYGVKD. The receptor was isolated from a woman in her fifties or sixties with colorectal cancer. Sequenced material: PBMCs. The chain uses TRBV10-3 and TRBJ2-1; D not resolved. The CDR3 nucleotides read TGTGCCATCAGTGAGTCTGGTAGTTCCTACAATGAGCAGTTCTTC. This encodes CAISESGSSYNEQFF.